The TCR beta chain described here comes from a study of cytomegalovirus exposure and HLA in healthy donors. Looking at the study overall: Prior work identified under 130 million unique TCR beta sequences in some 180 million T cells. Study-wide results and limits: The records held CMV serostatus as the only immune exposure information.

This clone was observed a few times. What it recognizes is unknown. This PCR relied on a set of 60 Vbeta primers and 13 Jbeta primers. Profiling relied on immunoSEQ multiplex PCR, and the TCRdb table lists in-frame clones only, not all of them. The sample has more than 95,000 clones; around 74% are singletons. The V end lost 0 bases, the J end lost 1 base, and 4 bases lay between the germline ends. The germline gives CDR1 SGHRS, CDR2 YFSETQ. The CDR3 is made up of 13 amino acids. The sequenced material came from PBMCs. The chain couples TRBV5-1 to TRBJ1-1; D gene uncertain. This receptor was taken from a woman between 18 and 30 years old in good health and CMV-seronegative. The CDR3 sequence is CASSLDWNTEAFF. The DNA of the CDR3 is TGCGCCAGCAGCTTGGACTGGAACACTGAAGCTTTCTTT.